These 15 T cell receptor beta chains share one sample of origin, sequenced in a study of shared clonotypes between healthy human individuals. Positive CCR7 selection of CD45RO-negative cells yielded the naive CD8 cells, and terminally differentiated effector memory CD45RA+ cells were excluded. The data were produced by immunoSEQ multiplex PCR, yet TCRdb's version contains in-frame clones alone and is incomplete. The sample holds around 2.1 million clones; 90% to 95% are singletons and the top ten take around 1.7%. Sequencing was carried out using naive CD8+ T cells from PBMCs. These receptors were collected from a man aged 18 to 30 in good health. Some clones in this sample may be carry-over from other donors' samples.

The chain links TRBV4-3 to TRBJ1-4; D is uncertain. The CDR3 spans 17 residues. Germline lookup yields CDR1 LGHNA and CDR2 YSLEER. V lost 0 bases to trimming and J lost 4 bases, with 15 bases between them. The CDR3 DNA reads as TGCGCCAGCAGCCAAGATCTGCCGGGCACTCATAATGAAAAACTGTTTTTT. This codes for CASSQDLPGTHNEKLFF.

Here the CDR3 reads CSARNNQPQHF. As DNA, the CDR3 is TGCAGTGCTAGGAACAATCAGCCCCAGCATTTT. The rearrangement uses TRBV20-1 and TRBJ1-5; D gene ambiguous. The CDR3 loop spans 11 amino acids. The V and J ends lost 3 bases and 3 bases respectively, with 3 bases between them. Germline CDR1 DFQATT, CDR2 SNEGSKA (reference sequence).

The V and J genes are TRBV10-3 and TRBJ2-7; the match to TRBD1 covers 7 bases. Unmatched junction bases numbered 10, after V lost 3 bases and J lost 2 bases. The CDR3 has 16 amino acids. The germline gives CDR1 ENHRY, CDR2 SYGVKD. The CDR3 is CAISDPEGASAYEQYF. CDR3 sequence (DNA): TGTGCCATCAGTGACCCCGAGGGGGCCTCCGCCTACGAGCAGTACTTC.

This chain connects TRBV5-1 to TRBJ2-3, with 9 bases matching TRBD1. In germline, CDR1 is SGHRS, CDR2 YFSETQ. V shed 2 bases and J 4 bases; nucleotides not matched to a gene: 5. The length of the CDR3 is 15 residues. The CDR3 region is CASSFRDRASDTQYF. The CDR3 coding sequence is TGCGCCAGCAGCTTCCGGGACAGGGCGTCAGATACGCAGTATTTT.

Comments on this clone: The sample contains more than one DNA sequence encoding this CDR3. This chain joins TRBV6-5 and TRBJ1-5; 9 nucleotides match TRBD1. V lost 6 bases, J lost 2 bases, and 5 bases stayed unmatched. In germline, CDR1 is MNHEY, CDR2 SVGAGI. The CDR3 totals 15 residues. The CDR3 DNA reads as TGTGCCAGCAGCTTGACAGGGGGTGGCAATCAGCCCCAGCATTTT. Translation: CASSLTGGGNQPQHF.

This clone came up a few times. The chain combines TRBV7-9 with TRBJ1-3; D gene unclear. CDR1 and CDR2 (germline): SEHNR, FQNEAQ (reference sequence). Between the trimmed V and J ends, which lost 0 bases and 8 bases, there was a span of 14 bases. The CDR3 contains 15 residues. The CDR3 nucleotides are TGTGCCAGCAGCTTAGCTGTCTTCCACGAAGACACCATATATTTT. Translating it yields CASSLAVFHEDTIYF.

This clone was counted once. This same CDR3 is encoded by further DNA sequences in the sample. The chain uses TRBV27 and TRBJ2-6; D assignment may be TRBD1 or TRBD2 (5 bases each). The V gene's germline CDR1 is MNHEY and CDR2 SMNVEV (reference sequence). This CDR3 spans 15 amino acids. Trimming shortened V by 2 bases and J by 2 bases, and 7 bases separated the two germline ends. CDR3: CASSLVGAGANVLTF. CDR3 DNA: TGTGCCAGCAGTTTAGTGGGGGCTGGGGCCAACGTCCTGACTTTC. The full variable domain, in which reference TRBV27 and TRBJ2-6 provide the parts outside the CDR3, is EAQVTQNPRYLITVTGKKLTVTCSQNMNHEYMSWYRQDPGLGLRQIYYSMNVEVTDKGDVPEGYKVSRKEKRNFPLILESPSPNQTSLYFCASSLVGAGANVLTFGAGSRLTVL.

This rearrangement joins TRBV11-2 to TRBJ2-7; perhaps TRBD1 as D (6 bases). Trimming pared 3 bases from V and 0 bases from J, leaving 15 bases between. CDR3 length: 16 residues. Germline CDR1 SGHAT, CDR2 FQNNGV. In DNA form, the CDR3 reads TGTGCCAGCAGCTTCCCCGAGCAGGGGAGCTCCTACGAGCAGTACTTC. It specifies CASSFPEQGSSYEQYF.

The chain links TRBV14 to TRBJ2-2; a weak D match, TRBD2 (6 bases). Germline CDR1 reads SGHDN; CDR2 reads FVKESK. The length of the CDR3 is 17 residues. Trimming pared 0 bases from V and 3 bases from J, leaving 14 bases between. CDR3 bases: TGTGCCAGCAGCCAAGATCAGGCCGGGAGATACACCGGGGAGCTGTTTTTT. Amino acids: CASSQDQAGRYTGELFF.

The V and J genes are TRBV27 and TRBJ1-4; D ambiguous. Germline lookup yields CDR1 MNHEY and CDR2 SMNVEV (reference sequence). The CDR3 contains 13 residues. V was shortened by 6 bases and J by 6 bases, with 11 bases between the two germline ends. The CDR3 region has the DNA TGTGCCAGCAGCCCACTAAAAGATGAAAAACTGTTTTTT. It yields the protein CASSPLKDEKLFF. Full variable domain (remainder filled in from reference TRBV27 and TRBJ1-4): EAQVTQNPRYLITVTGKKLTVTCSQNMNHEYMSWYRQDPGLGLRQIYYSMNVEVTDKGDVPEGYKVSRKEKRNFPLILESPSPNQTSLYFCASSPLKDEKLFFGSGTQLSVL.

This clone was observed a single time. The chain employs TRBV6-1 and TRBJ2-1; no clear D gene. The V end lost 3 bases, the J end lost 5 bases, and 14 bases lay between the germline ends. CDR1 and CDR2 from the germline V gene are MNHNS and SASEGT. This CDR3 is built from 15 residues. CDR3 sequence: CASSDGFFVDNEQFF. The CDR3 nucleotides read TGTGCCAGCAGTGACGGGTTCTTCGTCGACAATGAGCAGTTCTTC.

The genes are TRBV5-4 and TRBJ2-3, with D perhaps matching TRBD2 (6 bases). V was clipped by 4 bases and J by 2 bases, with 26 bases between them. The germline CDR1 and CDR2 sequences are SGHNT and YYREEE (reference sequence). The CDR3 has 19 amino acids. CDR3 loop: CASSPAEGWAHYLTDTQYF. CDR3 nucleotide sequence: TGTGCCAGCAGCCCCGCGGAGGGGTGGGCCCACTATCTCACAGATACGCAGTATTTT.

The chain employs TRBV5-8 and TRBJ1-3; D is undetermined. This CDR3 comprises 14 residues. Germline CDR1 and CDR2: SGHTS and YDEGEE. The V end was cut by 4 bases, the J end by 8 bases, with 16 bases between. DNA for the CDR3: TGTGCCAGCAGCCGGCCTGGCAGCTGGGACACCATATATTTT. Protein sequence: CASSRPGSWDTIYF.

The CDR3 here is CASRLAGGLGYEQYF. In DNA, the CDR3 is TGTGCCAGTAGGCTAGCGGGAGGCTTGGGCTACGAGCAGTACTTC. V and J are TRBV19 and TRBJ2-7; TRBD2 matches at 11 bases. The junction had 7 bases not matched to a gene; V was cut back by 6 bases and J by 3 bases. The germline V gene has CDR1 LNHDA and CDR2 SQIVND (reference sequence). The CDR3 has 15 amino acids. The entire variable domain, with the rest obtained from reference TRBV19 and TRBJ2-7, is as follows: DGGITQSPKYLFRKEGQNVTLSCEQNLNHDAMYWYRQDPGQGLRLIYYSQIVNDFQKGDIAEGYSVSREKKESFPLTVTSAQKNPTAFYLCASRLAGGLGYEQYFGPGTRLTVT.

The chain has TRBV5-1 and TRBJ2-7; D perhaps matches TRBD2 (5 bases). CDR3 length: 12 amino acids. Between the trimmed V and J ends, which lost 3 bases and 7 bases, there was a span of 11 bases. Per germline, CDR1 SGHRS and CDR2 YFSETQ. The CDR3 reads CASSWETGEQYF. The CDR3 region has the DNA TGCGCCAGCAGCTGGGAGACGGGGGAGCAGTACTTC.